The present entry profiles one T cell receptor beta chain with its context. The antigen remains unidentified. This entry is derived from a study of monozygotic twins with cystic fibrosis. Study results and limitations: Unrelated CF individuals shared fewer identical clonotypes than monozygotic CF twins. Median Simpson clonality of approximately 0.0088 suggested naive T cells predominated. J usage was most co-twin-similar in 8 of 16 pairs, V in 13.

Only in-frame clones appear in the TCRdb table, and some are missing; sequencing was by immunoSEQ multiplex PCR. The data show roughly 28,000 clones, around 85% seen once. The germline V gene encodes CDR1 SGHDT and CDR2 YYEEEE. Trimming removed 0 bases from V and 3 bases from J, with 13 bases in between. The CDR3 totals 15 residues. The sample comprised blood. V and J are TRBV5-6 and TRBJ2-7; D gene uncertain. The source of this sequence is a girl aged 2-15 years with cystic fibrosis. The CDR3 DNA is TGTGCCAGCAGCTTGGCCGCCGGGTCTGGCTACGAGCAGTACTTC. It is translated as CASSLAAGSGYEQYF. The variable domain in full, completed from reference TRBV5-6 and TRBJ2-7, reads DAGVTQSPTHLIKTRGQQVTLRCSPKSGHDTVSWYQQALGQGPQFIFQYYEEEERQRGNFPDRFSGHQFPNYSSELNVNALLLGDSALYLCASSLAAGSGYEQYFGPGTRLTVT.